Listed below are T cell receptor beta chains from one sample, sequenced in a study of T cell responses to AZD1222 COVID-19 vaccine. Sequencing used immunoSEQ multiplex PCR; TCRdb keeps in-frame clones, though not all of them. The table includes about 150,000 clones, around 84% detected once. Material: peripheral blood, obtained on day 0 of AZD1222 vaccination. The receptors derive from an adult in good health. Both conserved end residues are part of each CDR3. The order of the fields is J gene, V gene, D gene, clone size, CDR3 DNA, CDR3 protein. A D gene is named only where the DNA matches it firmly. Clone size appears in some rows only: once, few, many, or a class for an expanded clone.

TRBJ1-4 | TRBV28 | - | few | TGTGCCAGCAGTGGGGGATCTGGGACTAATGAAAAACTGTTTTTT | CASSGGSGTNEKLFF
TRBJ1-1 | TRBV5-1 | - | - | TGCGCCAGCAGCTTGAACTATGGGGTTTGGGTCTTT | CASSLNYGVWVF
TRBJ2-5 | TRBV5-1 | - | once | TGCGCCAGCAGCTTGGCCCTCGGACCCGAACAAGAGACCCAGTACTTC | CASSLALGPEQETQYF
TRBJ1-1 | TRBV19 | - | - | TGTGCCAGTAGTGGAACAAACCGCAACACTGAAGCTTTCTTT | CASSGTNRNTEAFF
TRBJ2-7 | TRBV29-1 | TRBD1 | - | TGCAGCGTTGAAGGACAGGGCTACGAGCAGTACTTC | CSVEGQGYEQYF
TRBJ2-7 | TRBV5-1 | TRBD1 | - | TGCGCCAGCAGCTTAGACAGGGCGGGTCGAGACTACGAGCAGTACTTC | CASSLDRAGRDYEQYF
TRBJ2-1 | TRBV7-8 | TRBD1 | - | TGTGCCAGCCGACGACAGGGGGGATACAATGAGCAGTTCTTC | CASRRQGGYNEQFF
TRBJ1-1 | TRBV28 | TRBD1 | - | TGTGCCAGCAGTGACGGAGACAGGGGAGACTTGAACACTGAAGCTTTCTTT | CASSDGDRGDLNTEAFF
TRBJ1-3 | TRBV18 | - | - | TGTGCCAGCTCACCGAGACAGGAGATCAGCTCTGGAAACACCATATATTTT | CASSPRQEISSGNTIYF
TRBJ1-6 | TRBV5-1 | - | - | TGCGCCAGCAGCTCGACAGCCTCCTATAATTCACCCCTCCACTTT | CASSSTASYNSPLHF
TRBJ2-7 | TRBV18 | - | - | TGTGCCAGCTCACCTCGGGACGGACCCTACGAGCAGTACTTC | CASSPRDGPYEQYF
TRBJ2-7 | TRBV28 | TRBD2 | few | TGTGCCAGCAGTCTCGGGGGGGGCGCTCGGGTTGATGGGCAGTACTTC | CASSLGGGARVDGQYF
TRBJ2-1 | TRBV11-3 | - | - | TGTGCCAGCAGCCCCGGGCCCCCTTTGGGCAATGAGCAGTTCTTC | CASSPGPPLGNEQFF
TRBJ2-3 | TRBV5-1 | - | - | TGCGCCAGCAGCTTGCCGAGCGGCGATAGAGATACGCAGTATTTT | CASSLPSGDRDTQYF
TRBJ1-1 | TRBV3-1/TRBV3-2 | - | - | TGTGCCAGCAGCCAAGTCAGTCTCCGGATGGGCACTGAAGCTTTCTTT | CASSQVSLRMGTEAFF
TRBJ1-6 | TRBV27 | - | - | TGTGCCAGCAGTTTATCGGTGGGGGCCCAATCACCCCTCCACTTT | CASSLSVGAQSPLHF
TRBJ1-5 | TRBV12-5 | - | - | TGTGCTAGTGGCCCACTTCAGCATTTT | CASGPLQHF
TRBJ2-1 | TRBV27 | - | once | TGTGCCAGCAGTTTGCCCCAGGGCAATGAGCAGTTCTTC | CASSLPQGNEQFF
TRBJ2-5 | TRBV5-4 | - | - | TGTGCCAGCAGCCTCCCCATTGGAGGAGAGACCCAGTACTTC | CASSLPIGGETQYF
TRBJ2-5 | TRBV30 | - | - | TGTGCCTGGAGTGCCGAGAGAAGGGAGACCCAGTACTTC | CAWSAERRETQYF
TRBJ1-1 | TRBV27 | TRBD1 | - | TGTGCCAGCCGGGACAGGTCGAACACTGAAGCTTTCTTT | CASRDRSNTEAFF
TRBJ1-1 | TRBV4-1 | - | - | TGCGCCAGCAGCCTGGGGTACAACACTGAAGCTTTCTTT | CASSLGYNTEAFF
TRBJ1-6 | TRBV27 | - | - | TGTTCCACTTTGGGGGCGGTTTCACCCCTCCACTTT | CSTLGAVSPLHF
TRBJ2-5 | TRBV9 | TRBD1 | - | TGTGCCAGCAGCGTAGATGGAACAGGGGTAAAAGAGACCCAGTACTTC | CASSVDGTGVKETQYF
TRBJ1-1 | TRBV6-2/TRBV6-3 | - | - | TGTGCCAGCAGTTCACCCCATCGGGGATGGAACACTGAAGCTTTCTTT | CASSSPHRGWNTEAFF
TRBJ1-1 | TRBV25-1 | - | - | TGTGCCAGCAGTGAATCTCCGCAGTCGAACACTGAAGCTTTCTTT | CASSESPQSNTEAFF
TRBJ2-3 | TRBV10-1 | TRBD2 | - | TGCGCCAGCAGTACCCAGAAGCGGGGGAGCACAGATACGCAGTATTTT | CASSTQKRGSTDTQYF
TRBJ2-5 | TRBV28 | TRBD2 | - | TGTGCCAGCAGTCCCGCCCCGGGGGGTGGGGCCAACCAAGAGACCCAGTACTTC | CASSPAPGGGANQETQYF
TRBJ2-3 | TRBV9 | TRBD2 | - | TGTGCCAGCAGCGGCCCTGGCGGGGGGGCCGGAGATACGCAGTATTTT | CASSGPGGGAGDTQYF